One T cell receptor beta chain is described in this entry. This sample was included in a study of OX40 agonist ivuxolimab in advanced cancers. Study details: Head and neck, renal cell, melanoma or hepatocellular carcinoma were the cancers that dose-escalation patients had.

The CDR3 length is 13 residues. V lost 5 bases, J lost 5 bases, and 12 bases lay in between. Germline loops: CDR1 SGHDN, CDR2 FVKESK. TCRdb's table, derived via immunoSEQ multiplex PCR, lists solely in-frame clones and lacks some. The table has approximately 35,000 clones, over 75% seen once. The chain joins TRBV14 to TRBJ2-5, with a weak D call TRBD2 (6 bases). Source: CD4+ or CD8+ T cells sorted from blood, taken in a trial of the OX40 agonist ivuxolimab. The receptor comes from an adult with an advanced solid tumor such as melanoma, head and neck, liver or kidney cancer. The chain's CDR3 is CASSNGGPETQYF. CDR3 DNA sequence: TGTGCCAGCAGCAACGGGGGTCCGGAGACCCAGTACTTC.